This entry is about one T cell receptor beta chain. Patients between 18 and 65 years old had hyperthyroidism, newly diagnosed and lasting under 2 months. The data were obtained in a study of T cells in Graves' hyperthyroidism and ophthalmopathy. Study-wide background: Peripheral blood samples were taken at initial diagnosis, prior to any treatment.

CDR1 and CDR2 from the germline V gene are SGHNT and YYREEE (reference sequence). The CDR3 sequence is 16 residues long. V was cut by 0 bases and J by 2 bases, with 14 bases left in between. Amplified TCR beta CDR3 regions came from RNA transcripts. During a first-round RT-PCR of the TCR CDR3, the HTBI primer set was used. MiXCR was run by TCRdb on the multiplex PCR reads, yielding one entry per CDR3 protein. The sample has hundreds of thousands of distinct CDR3 sequences, over 35% seen once; the top ten hold approximately 8.7%. The J gene is TRBJ2-5, the V gene TRBV5-4; D remains ambiguous. The sequence was collected from a young man with Graves' hyperthyroidism. Source material: blood. The CDR3 is CASSLVLWGSQETQYF. In DNA form, the CDR3 reads TGTGCCAGCAGCTTGGTATTGTGGGGTTCTCAAGAGACCCAGTACTTC.